This T cell receptor (beta chain) was identified during a study of breast tumors, draining lymph nodes, adjacent tissues. The study, taken as a whole, reports: Compared with lymph nodes, tumors were less diverse; compared with nontumor tissue, more. Luminal-like breast cancer showed significantly higher tumor–nontumor repertoire similarity than basal-like.

Breast cancer patients provided tissue from their axillary draining lymph nodes. Trimming at V came to 0 bases and at J to 1 base, leaving 3 bases not matched to a gene. Germline V CDR1 and CDR2: MGHRA, YSYEKL. The CDR3 sequence is 15 residues long. MiXCR, applied by TCRdb to the multiplex PCR reads, yields one record per CDR3 protein. The repertoire holds tens of thousands of distinct CDR3 sequences, roughly a fifth seen once, with around 2.5% in the top ten. This clonotype was counted ten times or more. Its antigen is not known. Sequencing was done on a sample of axillary lymph node tissue. This TCR was sampled from a female donor with breast cancer. Some clones in this sample may be carry-over from other donors' samples. The V call is TRBV4-1, the J call TRBJ2-7; 7 nucleotides agree with TRBD1. CDR3 sequence reads: CASSQEPGQSYEQYF. The CDR3, as DNA: TGCGCCAGCAGCCAAGAGCCGGGACAGTCCTACGAGCAGTACTTC.